The 22 T cell receptor beta chains presented below share a single source sample, sequenced in a study of T cells in Graves' hyperthyroidism and ophthalmopathy. Amplification of TCR beta CDR3 regions used RNA as the template. HTBI primers drove first-round RT-PCR of the TCR CDR3. TCRdb reprocessed the multiplex PCR reads with MiXCR, giving one entry per CDR3 protein. Of around 720,000 distinct CDR3 sequences listed, 30% to 40% are singletons. Input material: blood. Every receptor here comes from a woman in her 40s with Graves' hyperthyroidism.

This clonotype appeared a single time. This rearrangement joins TRBV10-2 to TRBJ1-2; 10 bases align to TRBD1. Germline loops: CDR1 WSHSY, CDR2 SAAADI. This CDR3 comprises 14 residues. V gave up 6 bases and J gave up 1 base; unmatched junction bases: 2. The CDR3 reads CASRGQGVNYGYTF. DNA of the CDR3: TGCGCCAGCAGAGGACAGGGGGTTAACTATGGCTACACCTTC.

Turning to this clonotype: It may be a read error: a sequence one base away is much more abundant. The chain has TRBV2 and TRBJ1-4; D possibly corresponds to TRBD1 (5 bases). V lost 4 bases and J 10 bases, leaving 19 bases between the germline ends. This CDR3 has 15 amino acids. CDR1 is SNHLY, CDR2 FYNNEI, per germline. CDR3 amino acids: CASSGLGREEGKLFF. CDR3 coding DNA: TGTGCCAGCAGTGGGTTGGGCAGGGAGGAAGGAAAACTGTTTTTT.

A remark on this clonotype: A much larger clone lies one base from this, so it may be a read error. The chain employs TRBV29-1 and TRBJ1-2; D remains ambiguous. Germline CDR1 SQVTM, CDR2 ANQGSEA. The CDR3 loop spans 10 amino acids. CDR3 sequence: CSVSDYDYTF. CDR3 coding DNA: TGCAGCGTCTCCGACTATGACTACACCTTC.

This clonotype was picked up many times. Its ends do not fully match the called genes, so a read error is possible. V gene TRBV5-6 combines with J gene TRBJ2-7; 8 bases line up with TRBD1. From germline, CDR1 is SGHDT and CDR2 YYEEEE. CDR3 length: 11 amino acids. CDR3 nucleotides: TGTGCCAGCAGCTTAGGACAGGGAGAGGACTTC. This translates into CASSLGQGEDF. Using reference TRBV5-6 and TRBJ2-7 for the parts outside the CDR3, the full variable domain is DAGVTQSPTHLIKTRGQQVTLRCSPKSGHDTVSWYQQALGQGPQFIFQYYEEEERQRGNFPDRFSGHQFPNYSSELNVNALLLGDSALYLCASSLGQGEDFGPGTRLTVT.

A remark on this clonotype: A much larger clone lies one base from this, so it may be a read error. This sequence joins TRBV7-3 and TRBJ2-2; D unclear. V dropped 8 bases and J dropped 5 bases, with 12 bases sitting between them. Germline CDR1 and CDR2: SGHTA and FQGTGA. The CDR3 sequence is 13 residues long. The CDR3 DNA sequence: TGTGCCAGCGGCTCCCAAATTACCGGGGAGCTGTTTTTT. Translation: CASGSQITGELFF.

This clonotype was seen many times. J is TRBJ2-1 and V is TRBV29-1, with 16 bases aligning to TRBD2. This CDR3 contains 13 residues. The germline CDR1 and CDR2 sequences are SQVTM and ANQGSEA. V lost 4 bases, J lost 14 bases, and 5 bases stayed unmatched. As DNA, the CDR3 is TGCAGCGTTGGAGGGACTAGCGGGAGGGCGAAGTTCTTC. Amino acids: CSVGGTSGRAKFF.

A note on this clonotype: One end of the junction does not line up with germline, which may come from a read error. The rearrangement links TRBV5-5 to TRBJ1-3, with a tentative D call TRBD1 (6 bases). Germline lookup yields CDR1 SGHKS and CDR2 YYEKEE (reference sequence). The CDR3 has 15 residues. DNA for the CDR3: TGTGCCAGCAGCCCCGACAGGAACTCTGGAAGCACCATATATTTT. Residues: CASSPDRNSGSTIYF.

The chain combines TRBV6-5 with TRBJ2-7; D might be TRBD1 (6 bases). Germline CDR1 reads MNHEY; CDR2 reads SVGAGI. The V and J ends lost 6 bases and 2 bases respectively, with 17 bases between them. This CDR3 region has 15 residues. CDR3 sequence: CASSSNRVPPYEQYF. The CDR3 DNA sequence: TGTGCCAGCAGCTCAAACAGGGTCCCCCCCTACGAGCAGTACTTC.

This CDR3 reads CASTPGTGYGNNQPQHF. CDR3 sequence (DNA): TGTGCCAGTACGCCCGGGACAGGGTATGGGAACAATCAGCCCCAGCATTTT. J is TRBJ1-5 and V is TRBV12-3 or TRBV12-4; 9 bases match TRBD1. V lost 9 bases and J lost 3; bases outside the gene matches: 15. The length of the CDR3 is 17 residues.

This chain joins TRBV29-1 and TRBJ2-3; no clear D gene. The V gene lost 7 bases and the J gene lost 6 bases, with 14 bases spanning the gap. The CDR3 runs 12 residues. Germline V gene sequence: CDR1 SQVTM, CDR2 ANQGSEA. The CDR3 nucleotides read TGCAGCGCACTGGTACGCGTGGATACGCAGTATTTT. This gives the protein CSALVRVDTQYF.

The CDR3 coding sequence is TGTGCCAGCAGGGTGACAGGCGGTGAGCAGTTCTTC. This encodes CASRVTGGEQFF. The chain has TRBV2 and TRBJ2-7; maybe TRBD1 (6 bases). The DNA end is more similar to TRBJ2-1, so the J call may be wrong. Germline V gives CDR1 SNHLY, CDR2 FYNNEI. The CDR3 is made up of 12 amino acids.

For this clonotype: One junction end disagrees with the germline gene, perhaps due to a read error. The chain is built from TRBV6-1 and TRBJ1-1, with D hard to call. CDR1 is MNHNS, CDR2 SASEGT, per germline. This CDR3 comprises 11 residues. The CDR3 bases are TGTGCCAGCAGGGAGAACACTAAAGCTTTCTTT. Protein: CASRENTKAFF.

Comment on this clonotype: A much larger clone is a single base away; this may be a read error. The J gene is TRBJ1-2, the V gene TRBV12-3 or TRBV12-4; D is ambiguous. V dropped 6 bases and J dropped 5 bases, with 19 bases sitting between them. CDR3 size: 15 residues. The CDR3 nucleotides read TGTGCCAGCAGCCCCGAACCACTCAACCCTTATGGCTACACCTTC. Protein product: CASSPEPLNPYGYTF.

The chain uses TRBV27 and TRBJ1-2; 8 nucleotides match TRBD1. Per germline, CDR1 MNHEY and CDR2 SMNVEV (reference sequence). This CDR3 has 16 residues. Unmatched junction bases numbered 11, after V lost 7 bases and J lost 1 base. The CDR3 reads CASTGLRQGYNYGYTF. Written as DNA, the CDR3 is TGTGCCAGCACCGGTCTGCGACAGGGGTATAACTATGGCTACACCTTC.

In its sample, this clonotype was seen many times. The chain recombines TRBV7-2 with TRBJ1-5; possibly TRBD1 for D (6 bases). This CDR3 is 14 amino acids long. V lost 4 bases and J lost 9, with 16 bases in between. The germline V gene has CDR1 SGHTA and CDR2 FQGNSA. The DNA for the CDR3 is TGTGCCAGCAGCTCCAGACAGGCCGAGGGGCCCCAGCATTTT. Translated: CASSSRQAEGPQHF.

The chain carries TRBV24-1 and TRBJ1-2, with 12 bases lining up with TRBD1. Trimming at V came to 5 bases and at J to 8 bases, leaving 8 bases not matched to a gene. CDR3 length: 15 amino acids. Germline CDR1 and CDR2: KGHDR and SFDVKD. The CDR3 reads CATSARGQGASGYTF. DNA of the CDR3: TGTGCCACCAGTGCTCGGGGACAGGGGGCGTCGGGCTACACCTTC.

The chain is built from TRBV2 and TRBJ2-7, with no clear D. V gave up 6 bases and J gave up 2 bases, with 20 bases separating them. The germline V gene has CDR1 SNHLY and CDR2 FYNNEI. This CDR3 has 16 amino acids. The CDR3 spells CASSPSRSTEPYEQYF. The CDR3 DNA follows: TGTGCCAGCAGCCCATCAAGATCGACCGAGCCCTACGAGCAGTACTTC.

This clonotype was observed many times. The chain couples TRBV20-1 to TRBJ2-7; perhaps TRBD2 as D (7 bases). V dropped 0 bases and J dropped 5 bases, with 11 bases sitting between them. The CDR3 consists of 13 residues. In germline, CDR1 is DFQATT, CDR2 SNEGSKA (reference sequence). The CDR3, as DNA: TGCAGTGCTAGAGATGGGGGGGCACACGAGCAGTACTTC. As protein: CSARDGGAHEQYF.

This clonotype was counted at least ten times. This chain uses TRBV7-2 with TRBJ1-5; D may be TRBD1 (6 bases). V lost 3 bases to trimming and J lost 4 bases, with 13 bases between them. CDR3 length equals 15 residues. CDR1 is SGHTA, CDR2 FQGNSA, per germline. The chain's CDR3 is CASSFERGVNQPQHF. CDR3 coding DNA: TGTGCCAGCAGCTTTGAGAGGGGGGTTAATCAGCCCCAGCATTTT. Full variable domain (missing parts from reference TRBV7-2 and TRBJ1-5): GAGVSQSPSNKVTEKGKDVELRCDPISGHTALYWYRQSLGQGLEFLIYFQGNSAPDKSGLPSDRFSAERTGGSVSTLTIQRTQQEDSAVYLCASSFERGVNQPQHFGDGTRLSIL.

As concerns this clonotype: Being one base from a much bigger clone, this may be a read error. A read error is likely, as this CDR3 ends without the conserved phenylalanine or tryptophan. The chain carries TRBV6-1 and TRBJ1-5; D uncertain. CDR1 MNHNS and CDR2 SASEGT come from the germline V gene. The V and J ends lost 6 bases and 4 bases respectively, with 13 bases between them. The CDR3 runs 14 residues. CDR3 nucleotides: TGTGCCAGCAGCATAGCGCTACTAAATCAGCCCCAGCATGTT. Translating gives CASSIALLNQPQHV.

This chain uses TRBV10-3 with TRBJ1-2; 9 nucleotides line up with TRBD1. Germline V gene data show CDR1 as ENHRY and CDR2 as SYGVKD. Losses at the gene ends were 5 bases for V and 8 bases for J; bases not matched to a gene: 6. This CDR3 contains 13 residues. The CDR3 DNA is TGTGCCATCAGTCCACAGGGGGCTTACGGCTACACCTTC. Protein product: CAISPQGAYGYTF.

The chain is built from TRBV19 and TRBJ2-2; possibly TRBD1 for D (8 bases). The CDR3 consists of 15 residues. Trimming shortened V by 6 bases and J by 1 base, and 12 bases separated the two germline ends. The V gene's germline CDR1 is LNHDA and CDR2 SQIVND (reference sequence). The chain's CDR3 is CASRSGTGNTGELFF. Written as DNA, the CDR3 is TGTGCCAGTAGGAGCGGGACAGGGAACACCGGGGAGCTGTTTTTT.